The 26 T cell receptor beta chains given below trace back to one sample, sequenced in a study of cytomegalovirus exposure and HLA in healthy donors. The PCR was carried out with 60 Vbeta primers and 13 Jbeta primers. Sequencing used immunoSEQ multiplex PCR; TCRdb keeps in-frame clones, though not all of them. The table includes some 120,000 clones, about 73% detected once. The sequencing input was PBMCs. Receptors originate from a middle-aged woman in good health and CMV-seronegative.

V usage is TRBV25-1 and J usage is TRBJ1-2; D gene unclear. Germline assignment: CDR1 MGHDK and CDR2 SYGVNS. V lost 8 bases to trimming and J lost 7 bases, with 20 bases between them. The CDR3 has 14 amino acids. The CDR3 here is CASEPGGRSGGYTF. The CDR3 DNA reads TGTGCCAGCGAACCCGGAGGTAGAAGCGGTGGCTACACCTTC.

V and J are TRBV30 and TRBJ2-7; the match to TRBD2 covers 12 bases. V dropped 0 bases and J dropped 10; count of bases not matched to a gene: 16. This CDR3 contains 17 residues. The germline CDR1 and CDR2 sequences are GTSNPN and SVGIG (reference sequence). The CDR3 DNA reads as TGTGCCTGGAGTGTGGCAGGGATGGGACTAGCGGGCCCGGGTCAGTACTTC. Amino acid sequence: CAWSVAGMGLAGPGQYF.

The chain employs TRBV7-8 and TRBJ1-2; perhaps TRBD1 as D (6 bases). This CDR3 spans 14 amino acids. The germline V gene encodes CDR1 SGHVS and CDR2 FQNEAQ. Between the trimmed V and J ends, which lost 5 bases and 7 bases, there was a span of 17 bases. The CDR3 coding sequence is TGTGCCAGCAGCATCAAGACAGGCTCAAGTGGCTACACCTTC. The encoded protein is CASSIKTGSSGYTF.

The rearrangement joins TRBV2 to TRBJ1-3; D ambiguous. V lost 10 bases and J lost 0, with 13 bases in between. Germline values: CDR1 SNHLY, CDR2 FYNNEI. The CDR3 spans 14 residues. CDR3 nucleotide sequence: TGTGCCACCCTTTATCCGGGCTCTGGAAACACCATATATTTT. Translating it yields CATLYPGSGNTIYF.

In DNA form, the CDR3 reads TGTGCCAGCAGCTTAGATAGGAACACCGGGGAGCTGTTTTTT. Translated: CASSLDRNTGELFF. The chain recombines TRBV11-2 with TRBJ2-2, with no clear D. The V end lost 0 bases, the J end lost 1 base, and 3 bases lay between the germline ends. Germline V CDR1 and CDR2: SGHAT, FQNNGV. The CDR3 covers 14 residues. The full variable domain, with the rest looked up from reference TRBV11-2 and TRBJ2-2, is EAGVAQSPRYKIIEKRQSVAFWCNPISGHATLYWYQQILGQGPKLLIQFQNNGVVDDSQLPKDRFSAERLKGVDSTLKIQPAKLEDSAVYLCASSLDRNTGELFFGEGSRLTVL.

The rearrangement links TRBV7-8 to TRBJ1-3, with 7 bases identical to TRBD1. The CDR3 runs 15 residues. V trimming: 1 base; J trimming: 4 bases; junction bases outside the gene matches: 4. In germline, CDR1 is SGHVS, CDR2 FQNEAQ. DNA of the CDR3: TGTGCCAGCAGCTTAGTGGGGACAGTCGGAAACACCATATATTTT. This sequence encodes CASSLVGTVGNTIYF.

V and J are TRBV5-1 and TRBJ1-1, with 10 nucleotides matching TRBD1. Germline CDR1 is SGHRS and CDR2 is YFSETQ. After removal of 2 bases from V and 9 bases from J, the junction contained 16 bases not matched to a gene. This CDR3 has 17 residues. The CDR3 region is CASSLQPAGTGDSQAFF. The CDR3, as DNA: TGCGCCAGCAGCTTACAGCCGGCCGGGACAGGGGATTCGCAAGCTTTCTTT.

The J gene is TRBJ2-7, the V gene TRBV6-5; TRBD2 matches 8 bases. J was trimmed by 4 bases and V by 6 bases; bases with no gene match: 5. The CDR3 has 13 residues. CDR1 is MNHEY and CDR2 is SVGAGI in the germline V gene. The CDR3 protein is CASRPSGSYEQYF. The CDR3 nucleotides are TGTGCCAGCAGGCCAAGCGGGAGTTACGAGCAGTACTTC.

J is TRBJ2-6 and V is TRBV30, with D maybe TRBD1 (6 bases). V gave up 3 bases and J gave up 0 bases, with 21 bases separating them. Looked up from germline, CDR1 is GTSNPN and CDR2 is SVGIG (reference sequence). CDR3 length: 19 residues. The CDR3 nucleotides are TGTGCCTGGAGGCTGACAATCCGGGACACCGGCTCTGGGGCCAACGTCCTGACTTTC. Translating gives CAWRLTIRDTGSGANVLTF.

This chain links TRBV19 with TRBJ2-2; 7 bases are shared with TRBD1. J lost 3 bases, V lost 3 bases, and 4 bases had no gene match. CDR1 is LNHDA, CDR2 SQIVND, per germline (reference sequence). The CDR3 sequence is 15 residues long. DNA for the CDR3: TGTGCCAGTAGTATCGGGACAGACTACACCGGGGAGCTGTTTTTT. Translating it yields CASSIGTDYTGELFF.

The rearrangement joins TRBV30 to TRBJ2-7, with D tentatively TRBD1 (5 bases). Looked up from germline, CDR1 is GTSNPN and CDR2 is SVGIG (reference sequence). V was trimmed by 0 bases and J by 7 bases, leaving 10 bases between them. The CDR3 is 12 residues long. The CDR3 DNA is TGTGCCTGGAGTGTTGCAGGGCGAGAGCAGTACTTC. Protein: CAWSVAGREQYF.

The chain recombines TRBV18 with TRBJ2-3; no clear D gene. The CDR3 is made up of 14 amino acids. V lost 0 bases and J lost 6, with 10 bases in between. Germline loops: CDR1 KGHSH, CDR2 LQKENI. DNA of the CDR3: TGTGCCAGCTCACCACCTCTAGTTTTGGATACGCAGTATTTT. Amino acids: CASSPPLVLDTQYF.

This chain links TRBV5-4 with TRBJ2-1; 8 nucleotides align to TRBD2. The CDR3 is 18 residues long. The J segment lost 7 bases and the V segment lost 0 bases, leaving 15 bases of the junction unmatched. Germline-derived CDR1 and CDR2 are SGHNT and YYREEE (reference sequence). CDR3 sequence (DNA): TGTGCCAGCAGCTTGGCCACGGTTCGACTAGCGATGGTTAATGAGCAGTTCTTC. Translation gives CASSLATVRLAMVNEQFF.

This chain uses TRBV5-6 with TRBJ2-5; perhaps TRBD2 as D (7 bases). Per the germline V gene, CDR1 is SGHDT and CDR2 is YYEEEE. The CDR3 length is 14 residues. The V and J ends lost 4 bases and 2 bases respectively, with 12 bases between them. The DNA for the CDR3 is TGTGCCAGCAGCCCCGGGGGGCATCAAGAGACCCAGTACTTC. This gives the protein CASSPGGHQETQYF.

This clone appeared a few times. The rearrangement joins TRBV11-2 to TRBJ1-3; D call uncertain. Germline lookup yields CDR1 SGHAT and CDR2 FQNNGV. This CDR3 has 13 amino acids. Trimming pared 5 bases from V and 1 base from J, leaving 6 bases between. Written as DNA, the CDR3 is TGTGCCAGCAGCCAGTATTCTGGAAACACCATATATTTT. This translates into CASSQYSGNTIYF.

The J gene is TRBJ2-1, the V gene TRBV11-1, with 8 bases aligning to TRBD1. This CDR3 is 16 amino acids long. Per germline, CDR1 SGHAT and CDR2 FQDESV (reference sequence). The J segment lost 0 bases and the V segment lost 5 bases, leaving 6 bases of the junction unmatched. The CDR3 here is CASSLMGQVSYNEQFF. The CDR3 bases are TGTGCCAGCAGCCTAATGGGACAGGTCTCCTACAATGAGCAGTTCTTC.

This clone was detected only a few times. This chain uses TRBV27 with TRBJ1-3, with 12 bases aligning to TRBD1. The trim removed 6 bases at V and 5 bases at J, leaving 2 bases unmatched. The CDR3 loop spans 14 amino acids. CDR1 is MNHEY, CDR2 SMNVEV, per germline (reference sequence). CDR3 amino acids: CASRGTGGRNTIYF. CDR3 nucleotide sequence: TGTGCCAGCAGAGGGACAGGGGGCAGAAACACCATATATTTT.

V and J are TRBV9 and TRBJ2-1, with TRBD2 matching over 10 bases. The J segment lost 0 bases and the V segment lost 0 bases, leaving 9 bases of the junction unmatched. The germline CDR1 and CDR2 sequences are SGDLS and YYNGEE. The CDR3 has 19 residues. CDR3 sequence: CASSVGPAAGGSSYNEQFF. Here the CDR3 DNA reads TGTGCCAGCAGCGTAGGTCCCGCAGCGGGGGGGAGCTCCTACAATGAGCAGTTCTTC.

This chain links TRBV10-3 with TRBJ2-1; 7 nucleotides agree with TRBD1. Trimming took 5 bases from V and 6 from J; bases not matched to a gene: 10. This CDR3 has 15 residues. Germline values: CDR1 ENHRY, CDR2 SYGVKD. The CDR3 spells CAISQQGLYGNEQFF. The CDR3 DNA is TGTGCCATCAGTCAACAGGGGCTCTATGGCAATGAGCAGTTCTTC.

V gene TRBV18 combines with J gene TRBJ2-1, with 7 positions matching TRBD2. With V trimmed by 3 bases and J by 7 bases, 9 bases remained unmatched. The CDR3 is 15 amino acids. CDR1 and CDR2 from the germline V gene are KGHSH and LQKENI. CDR3 nucleotide sequence: TGTGCCAGCTCACCGACGGGCGGGAGTGGAAATGAGCAGTTCTTC. It encodes CASSPTGGSGNEQFF.

The V and J genes are TRBV4-1 and TRBJ2-2; a weak D match, TRBD2 (7 bases). V lost 7 bases to trimming and J lost 5 bases, with 23 bases between them. The CDR3 runs 17 residues. Germline V gives CDR1 MGHRA, CDR2 YSYEKL. The CDR3 sequence is CASTQGRARGSTGELFF. CDR3 DNA: TGCGCCAGCACTCAAGGGAGGGCTAGGGGGAGTACCGGGGAGCTGTTTTTT.

V is TRBV4-1 and J is TRBJ1-5, with 7 bases that match TRBD1. Germline V gives CDR1 MGHRA, CDR2 YSYEKL. Unmatched junction bases numbered 12, after V lost 1 base and J lost 6 bases. This CDR3 is built from 17 residues. For the CDR3, the DNA is TGCGCCAGCAGCCAAGGGGTAAGAGGGGGCCGGGGTCAGCCCCAGCATTTT. Translation: CASSQGVRGGRGQPQHF.

The chain links TRBV9 to TRBJ1-1; D not certain. From germline, CDR1 is SGDLS and CDR2 YYNGEE. Trimming took 0 bases from V and 4 from J, leaving 7 bases between them. This CDR3 is built from 13 residues. CDR3 DNA: TGTGCCAGCAGCGTAGACAGTGGCACTGAAGCTTTCTTT. Translation: CASSVDSGTEAFF.

This clone was seen a few times. The chain has TRBV18 and TRBJ1-1; 8 nucleotides match TRBD1. There are 17 residues in the CDR3. CDR1 and CDR2 (germline): KGHSH, LQKENI. V shed 1 base and J 3 bases; nucleotides not matched to a gene: 10. In DNA form, the CDR3 reads TGTGCCAGCTCACCACGGGCCTTGACAGGGGTCTACACTGAAGCTTTCTTT. Translation: CASSPRALTGVYTEAFF.

V is TRBV6-1 and J is TRBJ1-2; possibly TRBD1 for D (5 bases). The CDR3 spans 15 residues. Germline V gives CDR1 MNHNS, CDR2 SASEGT. V lost 4 bases, J lost 2 bases, and 14 bases lay in between. The CDR3 sequence is CASSATGPANYGYTF. The CDR3 DNA is TGTGCCAGCAGTGCAACAGGTCCCGCAAACTATGGCTACACCTTC.

V gene TRBV11-2 combines with J gene TRBJ2-5, with 7 bases aligning to TRBD1. CDR1 and CDR2 (germline): SGHAT, FQNNGV. With V trimmed by 5 bases and J by 2 bases, 11 bases remained unmatched. CDR3 length: 16 amino acids. The CDR3 DNA follows: TGTGCCAGCAGCCCATGGACAGGCCGTGATCAAGAGACCCAGTACTTC. It yields the protein CASSPWTGRDQETQYF. Full variable domain (rest looked up from reference TRBV11-2 and TRBJ2-5): EAGVAQSPRYKIIEKRQSVAFWCNPISGHATLYWYQQILGQGPKLLIQFQNNGVVDDSQLPKDRFSAERLKGVDSTLKIQPAKLEDSAVYLCASSPWTGRDQETQYFGPGTRLLVL.